These T cell receptor beta chains were read from a single sample in a study of regulatory T cells in long-lasting Graves disease. TCRdb re-called the multiplex PCR reads with MiXCR, one entry per CDR3 protein. This sample has 560,000 or so distinct CDR3 sequences, with about 16% found just once. These data were also filed under a second study, of T cells in Graves' hyperthyroidism and ophthalmopathy.

The source was peripheral blood mononuclear cells (PBMCs), collected at new diagnosis, from a patient treated with antithyroid drugs. The source is a man aged 18-30 years with Graves disease. The CDR3 runs from the conserved cysteine through the conserved F or W. Each record gives: clone size, J gene, D gene, V gene, CDR3 protein, CDR3 DNA. A D gene is named only where the DNA matches it firmly. A row's size may be missing; if present it is once, few, many or a size class.

size: many
J: TRBJ1-2
D: TRBD1
V: TRBV6-1
CDR3: CASSRQGSNYGYTF
DNA: TGTGCCAGCAGTCGACAGGGGTCTAACTATGGCTACACCTTC

size: many
J: TRBJ1-2
D: TRBD1
V: TRBV9
CDR3: CASSVGTVTNYGYTF
DNA: TGTGCCAGCAGCGTCGGGACAGTAACTAACTATGGCTACACCTTC

size: few
J: TRBJ1-2
D: -
V: TRBV29-1
CDR3: CSVVGADYGYTF
DNA: TGCAGCGTTGTGGGAGCGGACTATGGCTACACCTTC

size: many
J: TRBJ1-5
D: -
V: TRBV10-2
CDR3: CASSGQLNQPQHF
DNA: TGCGCCAGCAGCGGACAGCTAAATCAGCCCCAGCATTTT

size: many
J: TRBJ2-1
D: -
V: TRBV11-2
CDR3: CASSLSFPFGYNEQFF
DNA: TGTGCCAGCAGCTTATCCTTCCCTTTCGGGTACAATGAGCAGTTCTTC

size: -
J: TRBJ1-4
D: TRBD1
V: TRBV27
CDR3: CAGSFRGPLEKLFF
DNA: TGTGCCGGCAGTTTCAGGGGGCCCCTGGAAAAACTGTTTTTT

size: -
J: TRBJ2-3
D: -
V: TRBV7-2
CDR3: CASTRMTSDTQYF
DNA: TGTGCCAGCACCCGTATGACCTCAGATACGCAGTATTTT

size: few
J: TRBJ1-5
D: -
V: TRBV20-1
CDR3: CSARSAGAGQPQHF
DNA: TGCAGTGCTAGGTCGGCAGGGGCCGGGCAGCCCCAGCATTTT

size: many
J: TRBJ2-2
D: -
V: TRBV11-2
CDR3: CASSLGVDSTTGELFF
DNA: TGTGCCAGCAGCCTTGGGGTGGACAGTACCACCGGGGAGCTGTTTTTT

size: many
J: TRBJ2-7
D: TRBD1
V: TRBV18
CDR3: CASSPSGTGSYEQYF
DNA: TGTGCCAGCTCACCATCCGGGACAGGCTCCTACGAGCAGTACTTC

size: -
J: TRBJ1-2
D: -
V: TRBV15
CDR3: CATREAAGRGYTF
DNA: TGTGCCACCAGAGAGGCGGCAGGCCGGGGCTACACCTTC

size: many
J: TRBJ2-1
D: -
V: TRBV11-3
CDR3: CASSLLATSYNEQFF
DNA: TGTGCCAGCAGCTTACTAGCAACCTCCTACAATGAGCAGTTCTTC

size: -
J: TRBJ2-7
D: -
V: TRBV6-2/TRBV6-3
CDR3: CASSYFRENSYEQYF
DNA: TGTGCCAGCAGTTACTTCCGGGAGAACTCCTACGAGCAGTACTTC

size: few
J: TRBJ2-1
D: TRBD1
V: TRBV7-2
CDR3: CASSLAYRGPQGNEQFF
DNA: TGTGCCAGCAGCTTAGCGTACAGGGGGCCCCAGGGAAATGAGCAGTTCTTC

size: -
J: TRBJ1-2
D: -
V: TRBV28
CDR3: CASTWGQENYGYTF
DNA: TGTGCCAGCACCTGGGGGCAGGAGAACTATGGCTACACCTTC

size: many
J: TRBJ2-5
D: -
V: TRBV2
CDR3: CASSEGASSRETQYF
DNA: TGTGCCAGCAGTGAAGGGGCTAGCTCAAGAGAGACCCAGTACTTC

size: few
J: TRBJ2-7
D: TRBD2
V: TRBV29-1
CDR3: CSVSTSRESYEQYF
DNA: TGCAGCGTCTCGACTAGCCGGGAGTCCTACGAGCAGTACTTC

size: once
J: TRBJ2-1
D: TRBD2
V: TRBV7-8
CDR3: CASSSEAGGLFYEQFF
DNA: TGTGCCAGCAGCTCTGAGGCGGGAGGGCTATTTTATGAGCAGTTCTTC

size: few
J: TRBJ1-4
D: -
V: TRBV25-1
CDR3: CASSEFEDWGEKLFF
DNA: TGTGCCAGCAGTGAATTCGAGGATTGGGGTGAAAAACTGTTTTTT

size: few
J: TRBJ1-6
D: -
V: TRBV28
CDR3: CASSSSGSPLHF
DNA: TGTGCCAGCAGTTCCTCAGGTTCACCCCTCCACTTT

size: few
J: TRBJ1-1
D: TRBD1
V: TRBV5-6
CDR3: CASRSLGQEAFF
DNA: TGTGCCAGCAGAAGTTTGGGACAGGAAGCTTTCTTT

size: once
J: TRBJ1-4
D: -
V: TRBV20-1
CDR3: CSAAETNSEKLFF
DNA: TGCAGTGCCGCCGAGACTAACAGTGAAAAACTGTTTTTT

size: few
J: TRBJ2-3
D: -
V: TRBV28
CDR3: CASSWGGRDTQYF
DNA: TGTGCCAGCAGCTGGGGGGGCAGAGATACGCAGTATTTT

size: -
J: TRBJ2-1
D: -
V: TRBV7-8
CDR3: CASSSDPGEVGGGGSYNEQFF
DNA: TGTGCCAGCAGCTCCGACCCGGGGGAGGTTGGCGGTGGGGGCTCCTACAATGAGCAGTTCTTC

size: -
J: TRBJ2-2
D: -
V: TRBV6-2/TRBV6-3
CDR3: CASSYRTFTGELFF
DNA: TGTGCCAGCAGCTACAGGACTTTCACCGGGGAGCTGTTTTTT

size: -
J: TRBJ2-2
D: -
V: TRBV19
CDR3: CASSIEMSGSGELFF
DNA: TGTGCCAGTAGTATCGAAATGTCGGGTTCCGGGGAGCTGTTTTTT

size: many
J: TRBJ1-5
D: -
V: TRBV28
CDR3: CASSWGSYQPQHF
DNA: TGTGCCAGCAGTTGGGGGAGTTACCAGCCCCAGCATTTT

size: -
J: TRBJ1-5
D: TRBD1
V: TRBV6-9
CDR3: CASIYPERDRNQPQHF
DNA: TGTGCCAGCATTTACCCAGAACGGGACAGGAATCAGCCCCAGCATTTT

size: few
J: TRBJ1-2
D: -
V: TRBV11-1
CDR3: CASSSRGESPHNYGYTF
DNA: TGTGCCAGCAGCTCCCGCGGGGAGTCACCGCATAACTATGGCTACACCTTC

size: few
J: TRBJ1-1
D: -
V: TRBV7-9
CDR3: CASSLESVKAFF
DNA: TGTGCCAGCAGCTTAGAATCAGTGAAAGCTTTCTTT

size: -
J: TRBJ2-5
D: TRBD1
V: TRBV29-1
CDR3: CSGRTGRVGETQYF
DNA: TGCAGCGGCCGGACAGGGCGGGTGGGCGAGACCCAGTACTTC

size: -
J: TRBJ2-5
D: -
V: TRBV7-7
CDR3: CASSPLNPSPGEARYF
DNA: TGTGCTAGCAGCCCTCTCAACCCAAGCCCTGGGGAAGCACGATACTTC

size: few
J: TRBJ2-3
D: -
V: TRBV28
CDR3: CASSLQGPDTQYF
DNA: TGTGCCAGCAGTCTCCAGGGGCCAGATACGCAGTATTTT

size: -
J: TRBJ2-7
D: -
V: TRBV7-9
CDR3: CASSSPLAREQYF
DNA: TGTGCCAGCAGCTCACCCCTAGCGCGGGAGCAGTACTTC

size: few
J: TRBJ1-6
D: -
V: TRBV27
CDR3: CASSYLSGSNSPLHF
DNA: TGTGCCAGCAGTTACTTATCTGGCAGTAATTCACCCCTCCACTTT

size: many
J: TRBJ2-5
D: -
V: TRBV27
CDR3: CASRRNSALETQYF
DNA: TGTGCCAGCAGACGAAATAGTGCATTGGAGACCCAGTACTTC

size: -
J: TRBJ1-3
D: -
V: TRBV5-1
CDR3: CASSLEDSATSGNTIYF
DNA: TGCGCCAGCAGCTTGGAGGACAGCGCGACCTCTGGAAACACCATATATTTT

size: -
J: TRBJ2-7
D: -
V: TRBV28
CDR3: CASTSIHGGAVEQYF
DNA: TGTGCCAGCACTTCAATTCATGGGGGGGCCGTCGAGCAGTACTTC

size: -
J: TRBJ1-1
D: TRBD1
V: TRBV28
CDR3: CASNRQGGMNTEAFF
DNA: TGTGCCAGTAATCGACAGGGGGGGATGAACACTGAAGCTTTCTTT

size: once
J: TRBJ2-7
D: -
V: TRBV20-1
CDR3: CSAQAQGRGHRF
DNA: TGCAGTGCCCAAGCCCAGGGGCGGGGGCATCGGTTC

size: many
J: TRBJ2-3
D: -
V: TRBV10-3
CDR3: CAITERESADTQYF
DNA: TGTGCCATCACCGAGAGGGAGTCTGCAGATACGCAGTATTTT

size: many
J: TRBJ2-7
D: -
V: TRBV6-1
CDR3: CASSMRPGTYEQYF
DNA: TGTGCCAGCAGTATGCGGCCAGGGACCTACGAGCAGTACTTC